The 30 T cell receptor beta chains listed next were all sequenced from one sample in a study of cytomegalovirus exposure and HLA in healthy donors. The PCR was carried out with 60 Vbeta primers and 13 Jbeta primers. Sequencing used immunoSEQ multiplex PCR; TCRdb keeps in-frame clones, though not all of them. Among 150,000 to 200,000 clones listed, roughly 84% were seen once. Sequenced: PBMCs. Source of these receptors: a man aged 18 to 35 in good health and CMV-seropositive.

This chain joins TRBV11-3 and TRBJ1-1; D gene uncertain. CDR1 is SGHNT, CDR2 YENEEA, per germline. The V end lost 8 bases, the J end lost 0 bases, and 13 bases lay between the germline ends. The CDR3 consists of 14 residues. The CDR3: CASQVGWVNTEAFF. The CDR3 DNA reads as TGTGCCAGCCAGGTTGGTTGGGTGAACACTGAAGCTTTCTTT.

This clone was counted once. This chain connects TRBV7-9 to TRBJ2-5; 8 bases are shared with TRBD1. V dropped 1 base and J dropped 5; count of bases not matched to a gene: 9. From germline, CDR1 is SEHNR and CDR2 FQNEAQ (reference sequence). This CDR3 contains 16 residues. Written as DNA, the CDR3 is TGTGCCAGCAGCTTAGGGGTCAGGGGGCCTGGTGAGACCCAGTACTTC. This gives the protein CASSLGVRGPGETQYF.

V usage is TRBV7-2 and J usage is TRBJ2-7; weak D call: TRBD2 (6 bases). This CDR3 has 13 residues. Germline V gives CDR1 SGHTA, CDR2 FQGNSA. V was shortened by 6 bases and J by 0 bases, with 9 bases between the two germline ends. The CDR3 reads CASRAGSSYEQYF. In DNA, the CDR3 is TGTGCCAGCAGGGCGGGGAGCTCCTACGAGCAGTACTTC.

This clone showed up just once. The V and J genes are TRBV7-2 and TRBJ2-1, with 8 bases that match TRBD2. The CDR3 is 15 residues long. The V gene end was trimmed by 7 bases and the J gene end by 5 bases; junction bases not matched to a gene: 10. Looked up from germline, CDR1 is SGHTA and CDR2 is FQGNSA. CDR3: CASKWAAGVNNEQFF. DNA of the CDR3: TGTGCCAGCAAGTGGGCAGCGGGGGTCAACAATGAGCAGTTCTTC.

The chain is built from TRBV5-4 and TRBJ2-5; D might be TRBD1 (6 bases). V gave up 5 bases and J gave up 0 bases, with 11 bases separating them. Germline V gene data show CDR1 as SGHNT and CDR2 as YYREEE (reference sequence). The length of the CDR3 is 14 residues. Here the CDR3 DNA reads TGTGCCAGCAGAAGAGACAGGTACCAAGAGACCCAGTACTTC. Translation gives CASRRDRYQETQYF.

This rearrangement joins TRBV11-2 to TRBJ2-7, with 7 positions matching TRBD1. CDR1 and CDR2 from the germline V gene are SGHAT and FQNNGV. CDR3 length: 13 residues. V lost 5 bases and J lost 3; bases outside the gene matches: 4. Written as DNA, the CDR3 is TGTGCCAGCAGCGAGGGGACAGTCTACGAGCAGTACTTC. Translation: CASSEGTVYEQYF.

The rearrangement links TRBV5-1 to TRBJ1-4; 7 nucleotides match TRBD1. The V gene's germline CDR1 is SGHRS and CDR2 YFSETQ. The length of the CDR3 is 15 residues. V gave up 0 bases and J gave up 6 bases; unmatched junction bases: 5. CDR3 sequence (DNA): TGCGCCAGCAGCTTGGTTAGAGGGGGCGATGAAAAACTGTTTTTT. Residues: CASSLVRGGDEKLFF.

The rearrangement links TRBV19 to TRBJ1-2; D not resolved. Germline V gives CDR1 LNHDA, CDR2 SQIVND (reference sequence). CDR3 length: 15 residues. The germline V and J ends were trimmed by 1 base and 1 base, with 10 bases remaining between them. The CDR3 reads CASSIGADFNYGYTF. The CDR3 nucleotides are TGTGCCAGTAGTATAGGCGCGGATTTTAACTATGGCTACACCTTC. Together with reference TRBV19 and TRBJ1-2, the CDR3 gives the full variable domain: DGGITQSPKYLFRKEGQNVTLSCEQNLNHDAMYWYRQDPGQGLRLIYYSQIVNDFQKGDIAEGYSVSREKKESFPLTVTSAQKNPTAFYLCASSIGADFNYGYTFGSGTRLTVV.

The gene calls are TRBV7-9 and TRBJ1-6, with D possibly TRBD1 on 5 matching bases. Germline CDR1 and CDR2: SEHNR and FQNEAQ (reference sequence). The V gene lost 4 bases and the J gene lost 3 bases, with 7 bases spanning the gap. The CDR3 spans 14 residues. In nucleotides, the CDR3 is TGTGCCAGCAGCTCGGACATCTATAATTCACCCCTCCACTTT. Its translation: CASSSDIYNSPLHF.

This clone was seen once. The chain recombines TRBV7-8 with TRBJ1-2; 8 positions agree with TRBD1. Germline CDR1 SGHVS, CDR2 FQNEAQ. Trimming at V came to 5 bases and at J to 2 bases, leaving 7 bases not matched to a gene. The CDR3 length is 15 residues. CDR3: CASSTGQGGNYGYTF. DNA for the CDR3: TGTGCCAGCAGCACAGGACAGGGTGGGAACTATGGCTACACCTTC.

The gene calls are TRBV6-5 and TRBJ1-1; D possibly corresponds to TRBD1 (5 bases). The CDR3 loop spans 13 amino acids. Germline CDR1 reads MNHEY; CDR2 reads SVGAGI. V was cut by 4 bases and J by 5 bases, with 11 bases left in between. The CDR3 DNA reads TGTGCCAGCAGTTCCCCGGGGGGGACTGAAGCTTTCTTT. Protein product: CASSSPGGTEAFF.

The rearrangement links TRBV5-4 to TRBJ2-7; 7 nucleotides align to TRBD2. Germline CDR1 is SGHNT and CDR2 is YYREEE (reference sequence). The CDR3 runs to 16 residues. Trimming at V came to 0 bases and at J to 7 bases, leaving 13 bases not matched to a gene. The CDR3 bases are TGTGCCAGCAGCTTGGCCCCGGGCGGGGGAATTGGGGAGCAGTACTTC. This sequence encodes CASSLAPGGGIGEQYF.

The genes are TRBV6-5 and TRBJ1-3; 7 nucleotides line up with TRBD1. Germline V lookup: CDR1 MNHEY, CDR2 SVGAGI. The CDR3 covers 13 residues. Trimming removed 7 bases from V and 4 bases from J; junction bases left unmatched: 4. This CDR3 reads CASNPGGGNTIYF. The CDR3 coding sequence is TGTGCCAGCAATCCAGGGGGAGGAAACACCATATATTTT.

The chain employs TRBV4-3 and TRBJ1-2; D is undetermined. The CDR3 loop spans 15 amino acids. Looked up from germline, CDR1 is LGHNA and CDR2 is YSLEER. Trimming removed 0 bases at V and 2 bases at J, with 10 bases between. Written as DNA, the CDR3 is TGCGCCAGCAGCCAAGATCTGGTACAGAACTATGGCTACACCTTC. Encoded protein: CASSQDLVQNYGYTF.

The CDR3 loop is CASSLSGSYEQYF. The CDR3 DNA reads TGTGCCAGCAGCCTGTCCGGGTCCTACGAGCAGTACTTC. The chain recombines TRBV7-6 with TRBJ2-7, with D hard to call. Germline V gives CDR1 SGHVS, CDR2 FNYEAQ. CDR3 length: 13 residues. V was shortened by 5 bases and J by 1 base, with 9 bases between the two germline ends.

The chain recombines TRBV5-1 with TRBJ1-6; possible D gene TRBD1, 6 bases. CDR1 is SGHRS, CDR2 YFSETQ, per germline. The CDR3 is 15 amino acids. V was shortened by 1 base and J by 4 bases, with 9 bases between the two germline ends. The CDR3 here is CASSLSGQYNSPLHF. Written as DNA, the CDR3 is TGCGCCAGCAGCTTGTCGGGACAATATAATTCACCCCTCCACTTT.

This chain links TRBV29-1 with TRBJ2-5; D not resolved. This CDR3 has 12 amino acids. Trimming pared 7 bases from V and 0 bases from J, leaving 9 bases between. Germline V gives CDR1 SQVTM, CDR2 ANQGSEA. The CDR3 DNA sequence: TGCAGCGCGTCGCAGAACCAAGAGACCCAGTACTTC. Amino acids: CSASQNQETQYF.

The genes are TRBV6-1 and TRBJ2-7; TRBD1 aligns across 7 bases. The CDR3 is 14 residues long. Germline assignment: CDR1 MNHNS and CDR2 SASEGT. The V and J ends lost 2 bases and 5 bases, in that order; junction bases with no gene match: 6. The CDR3 reads CASSEKVDRDEQYF. CDR3 bases: TGTGCCAGCAGTGAAAAGGTCGACAGGGACGAGCAGTACTTC.

This chain uses TRBV7-2 with TRBJ2-3; 12 nucleotides line up with TRBD2. The V gene's germline CDR1 is SGHTA and CDR2 FQGNSA. The junction had 2 bases not matched to a gene; V was cut back by 4 bases and J by 3 bases. The CDR3 is made up of 15 amino acids. CDR3 coding DNA: TGTGCCAGCAGCTCCACTAGCGGGGGGACAGATACGCAGTATTTT. Its protein is CASSSTSGGTDTQYF.

The gene calls are TRBV2 and TRBJ2-5; 10 nucleotides line up with TRBD1. This CDR3 is 17 amino acids long. CDR1 SNHLY and CDR2 FYNNEI come from the germline V gene. Unmatched junction bases numbered 11, after V lost 2 bases and J lost 5 bases. In DNA, the CDR3 is TGTGCCAGCAGTGAAACGGGGGACAGGGGCTTGTCGGAGACCCAGTACTTC. Translation gives CASSETGDRGLSETQYF.

The count of this clone is one. The rearrangement uses TRBV15 and TRBJ1-2; D is unresolved. V lost 1 base to trimming and J lost 7 bases, with 4 bases between them. CDR1 is LNHNV and CDR2 is YYDKDF in the germline V gene (reference sequence). The CDR3 has 11 amino acids. CDR3 DNA sequence: TGTGCCACCAGCAGAGGAGGTGGCTACACCTTC. Residues: CATSRGGGYTF. Looking up the rest from reference TRBV15 and TRBJ1-2 gives the full variable domain: DAMVIQNPRYQVTQFGKPVTLSCSQTLNHNVMYWYQQKSSQAPKLLFHYYDKDFNNEADTPDNFQSRRPNTSFCFLDIRSPGLGDTAMYLCATSRGGGYTFGSGTRLTVV.

The rearrangement joins TRBV11-3 to TRBJ1-2, with TRBD1 identical over 7 bases. The CDR3 has 13 residues. The V gene's germline CDR1 is SGHNT and CDR2 YENEEA. After removal of 5 bases from V and 8 bases from J, the junction contained 8 bases not matched to a gene. The CDR3 reads CASSRDSSGGYTF. In DNA, the CDR3 is TGTGCCAGCAGCCGGGACAGCTCGGGGGGCTACACCTTC.

This chain joins TRBV2 and TRBJ1-1; D might be TRBD1 (5 bases). The germline V gene has CDR1 SNHLY and CDR2 FYNNEI. V was cut by 10 bases and J by 0 bases, with 9 bases left in between. The CDR3 is 12 residues long. CDR3 amino acids: CATVTVNTEAFF. The DNA for the CDR3 is TGTGCCACAGTGACAGTGAACACTGAAGCTTTCTTT. The full variable domain, completed using reference TRBV2 and TRBJ1-1, is EPEVTQTPSHQVTQMGQEVILRCVPISNHLYFYWYRQILGQKVEFLVSFYNNEISEKSEIFDDQFSVERPDGSNFTLKIRSTKLEDSAMYFCATVTVNTEAFFGQGTRLTVV.

V is TRBV25-1 and J is TRBJ1-6, with D possibly TRBD1 on 5 matching bases. Germline V gene sequence: CDR1 MGHDK, CDR2 SYGVNS. This CDR3 is built from 14 residues. Trimming cost V 7 bases and J 7 bases, with 14 bases left between them. The CDR3 loop reads CASNPREGNSPLHF. In DNA, the CDR3 is TGTGCCAGCAATCCCAGGGAGGGGAATTCACCCCTCCACTTT.

Only a few counts were recorded for this clone. The chain couples TRBV4-2 to TRBJ2-1; 9 bases match TRBD1. J gave up 8 bases and V 2 bases, and 10 bases lay outside the gene matches. The CDR3 is 16 amino acids. The germline CDR1 and CDR2 sequences are LGHNA and YNFKEQ. CDR3 residues: CASSQPPGQGIDEQFF. The CDR3, as DNA: TGTGCCAGCAGCCAACCCCCGGGACAGGGTATTGATGAGCAGTTCTTC.

The chain recombines TRBV7-2 with TRBJ2-5; TRBD2 agrees at 9 bases. Germline CDR1 and CDR2: SGHTA and FQGNSA. The CDR3 runs to 15 residues. The ends lost 5 bases at V and 2 bases at J; junction bases unmatched: 6. The CDR3 region has the DNA TGTGCCAGCAGCCGTAGCGGGGGAGCACAAGAGACCCAGTACTTC. Translation gives CASSRSGGAQETQYF.

V and J are TRBV2 and TRBJ2-1; TRBD1 agrees at 9 bases. V was pared by 5 bases and J by 8 bases, with 10 bases of the junction left unmatched. Germline loops: CDR1 SNHLY, CDR2 FYNNEI. The CDR3 length is 15 residues. As DNA, the CDR3 is TGTGCCAGCAGTCGACCGGGACAGGGAGGCGATGAGCAGTTCTTC. The encoded protein is CASSRPGQGGDEQFF.

This clone came up a few times. V usage is TRBV5-1 and J usage is TRBJ2-1; D is uncertain. V was pared by 4 bases and J by 8 bases, with 13 bases between. The CDR3 has 13 amino acids. Germline V gene sequence: CDR1 SGHRS, CDR2 YFSETQ. CDR3 region: CASSLDLVDEQFF. The CDR3 nucleotides read TGCGCCAGCAGCCTGGACCTCGTAGATGAGCAGTTCTTC.

The gene calls are TRBV5-1 and TRBJ2-3; TRBD2 matches at 11 bases. CDR3 length: 16 amino acids. CDR1 is SGHRS and CDR2 is YFSETQ in the germline V gene. V dropped 3 bases and J dropped 4; count of bases not matched to a gene: 7. The CDR3: CASSSLAGGGPDTQYF. DNA of the CDR3: TGCGCCAGCAGCTCCCTAGCGGGGGGCGGACCAGATACGCAGTATTTT. Drawing the rest from reference TRBV5-1 and TRBJ2-3, the complete variable domain is KAGVTQTPRYLIKTRGQQVTLSCSPISGHRSVSWYQQTPGQGLQFLFEYFSETQRNKGNFPGRFSGRQFSNSRSEMNVSTLELGDSALYLCASSSLAGGGPDTQYFGPGTRLTVL.

The V gene is TRBV18, the J gene TRBJ1-1; 8 bases match TRBD1. V was pared by 4 bases and J by 5 bases, with 9 bases of the junction left unmatched. Germline V lookup: CDR1 KGHSH, CDR2 LQKENI. The CDR3 consists of 15 residues. The CDR3 loop is CASSRIRGLGTEAFF. In nucleotides, the CDR3 is TGTGCCAGCTCACGAATCAGGGGGCTAGGGACTGAAGCTTTCTTT.